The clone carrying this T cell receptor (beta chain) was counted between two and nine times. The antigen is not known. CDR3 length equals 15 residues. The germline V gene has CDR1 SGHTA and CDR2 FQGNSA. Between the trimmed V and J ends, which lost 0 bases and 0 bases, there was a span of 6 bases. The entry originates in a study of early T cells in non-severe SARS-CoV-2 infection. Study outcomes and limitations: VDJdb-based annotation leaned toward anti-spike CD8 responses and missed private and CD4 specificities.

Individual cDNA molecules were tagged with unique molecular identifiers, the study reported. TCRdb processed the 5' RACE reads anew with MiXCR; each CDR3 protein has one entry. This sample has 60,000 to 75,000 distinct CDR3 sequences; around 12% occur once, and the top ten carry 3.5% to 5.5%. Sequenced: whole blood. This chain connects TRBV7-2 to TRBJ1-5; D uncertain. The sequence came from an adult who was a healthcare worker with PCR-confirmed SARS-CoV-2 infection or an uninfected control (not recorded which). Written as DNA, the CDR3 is TGTGCCAGCAGCTTAGCCGGTTATAGCAATCAGCCCCAGCATTTT. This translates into CASSLAGYSNQPQHF.